The text below deals with one T cell receptor beta chain. Germline CDR1 reads LNHDA; CDR2 reads SQIVND (reference sequence). V lost 7 bases and J 3 bases, leaving 19 bases between the germline ends. CDR3 length equals 16 residues. In the original analysis: Nucleated cell counts were estimated from reference gene primer amplification. The method was immunoSEQ multiplex PCR; TCRdb's version includes in-frame clones alone and lacks a portion of them. That table is the source of V, J and clone size, and D and trimming were worked out from the DNA. The profile shows 120,000 or so clones, around 90% of them singletons. The sample is drawn from a study of blood T cell repertoires in COVID-19. Study information: The analysed material was cDNA or gDNA that came from T cells, B-cell-depleted T cells, or PBMCs.

The V call is TRBV19, the J call TRBJ2-1; D may be TRBD2 (6 bases). The TCR comes from a woman aged 50 to 60 with active or convalescent COVID-19. Sequencing was performed on peripheral blood. The CDR3 here is CASTPNAGMGYNEQFF. The CDR3 nucleotides read TGTGCCAGTACCCCTAATGCGGGAATGGGCTACAATGAGCAGTTCTTC.